This T cell receptor (beta chain) was sequenced in a study of shared clonotypes between healthy human individuals (dated by TCRdb to 2018 to 2021). Regarding the complete study: Three men and a couple of women, aged 18 to 49 years, made up the cohort. For each donor, CD4 naive and CD4 memory were each given three plates, CD8 naive was given two plates, and CD8 memory was given one plate. Blood TCR repertoires of a handful of healthy adults were deeply sequenced to estimate repertoire size and the extent of clonotype sharing between individuals. To increase sequencing depth and limit assay-specific biases, TCR repertoire library preparation and sequencing were carried out by different laboratories using diverse techniques. Each donor's leukapheresis produced roughly between roughly 0.9 and 8.9 billion PBMCs. Beyond this particular receptor, the publication reports: Compared with non-shared clonotypes, the clonotypes found in all four sorted-subset donors had higher generation probabilities. Larger estimated clonotype richness was generally found for naive subsets than for memory subsets. Sampling was restricted to blood, and TCR repertoires in tissues likely differ from the TCR repertoires found in blood. Even with the large sequencing depth, rarefaction of the sorted-subset datasets indicated that sequencing was incomplete. Across several donors, approximately 4.6% of naive CD4, roughly 3.5% of naive CD8, 2.3% of memory CD4, and 0.4% of memory CD8 clonotypes were shared. Because the study included only a small number of donors, the genetic and exposure-history diversity represented was limited. Pairwise subsampling led to the expectation that sequencing depth would affect the degree of clonotype sharing among donors.

CD8 naive samples were obtained by positive selection for CCR7 among CD45RO-negative cells, yielding a CD45RA+CCR7+ population from which TemRA cells were excluded. Donors were healthy HIV-negative adults with no recently reported acute infections or vaccinations. Every donor was a Caucasian adult living in Nashville, Tennessee, USA. Blood was obtained by leukapheresis, after which PBMCs were separated by Ficoll-Histopaque density gradient centrifugation and cryopreserved in liquid nitrogen vapor phase. Analytical flow cytometry was used to check the purity and quantity of every magnetically sorted T cell population. Each sorted fraction had its genomic DNA isolated and then quantified by UV absorbance on a Nanodrop 2000c. Using the deep immunoSEQ assay, multiplex PCR amplified TCR CDR3 regions from genomic DNA. Extracted genomic DNA from each cell subset was distributed evenly across all wells of several immunoSEQ 96-well plates, and each plate was treated as a replicate. For sorted subsets, approximately 190 ng genomic DNA, equal to 30,000 to 35,000 T cell genomes, was loaded into each replicate PCR. The purified libraries were quantified using a Qubit 3.0 fluorometer, sized with a Bioanalyzer 2100, and then quantified again using the KAPA Library Quantification kit. Every immunoSEQ 96-well plate was sequenced on a separate single-read 150-cycle Illumina NextSeq 550 flow cell. The study's processing was this. Because the immunoSEQ output included only junctional sequences and no quality scores, the filtering could not be the same as the filtering used for full-length reads. To assign V/J genes and CDR3, sequences were annotated against IMGT germline references using PyIR, a Python wrapper for IgBLAST v1.9. Reads were removed for weak V/J assignments (E-value above 1e-6), missing CDR3, stop codons, out-of-frame junctions, or ambiguous translated residues. A V3J clonotype was defined by an identical inferred V gene, J gene, and CDR3 amino acid sequence. Percentage overlap between repertoires was computed as shared unique clonotypes divided by the size of the smaller repertoire. Richness of each repertoire was evaluated using RTK rarefaction, the Chao1 estimator, and Recon v2.1 estimates of unobserved clonotypes. Generation probabilities for all TCRbeta clonotypes obtained by the gDNA method from a few donors were computed using OLGA. The table was pulled from immuneACCESS by TCRdb, which kept in-frame rearrangements only. Such tables lose some clones; where checked, under half of the loss comes from unresolved V genes, and the rest has no known cause. The DNA was the basis for D and trimming; V, J and clone size are from that table. Counted in this sample were about 700,000 clones; 92% of them appeared once. Approximately 25% of the sample is in the top ten clones.

The CDR1 and CDR2 encoded by the germline V gene (reference sequence) are MNHNY and SVGAGI. The CDR3 measures 13 amino acids from cysteine to phenylalanine. This entry keeps only the CDR3 DNA: 39 bases, framed from base 1. Regarding this clone: Its antigen target is currently unknown. Sequence at one end of the junction differs from germline and may be a read error.

Sequencing used naive CD8+ T cells sorted from blood. The cell subset or site label on this specimen signifies: CD45RA+CCR7+. The chain couples TRBV6-6 to TRBJ2-7; TRBD1 matches 7 bases in the middle. This receptor was taken from a man younger than 45 in good health. In nucleotide form, the sequence is TGTGCCAGCAGTTCGATTCTTACAGGGACAGACACTTTC. It specifies CASSSILTGTDTF.